A selection of T cell receptor beta chains follows, all from one sample in a study of T cells in Graves' hyperthyroidism and ophthalmopathy. TCRdb reanalysed the multiplex PCR reads using MiXCR and keeps one entry per CDR3 protein. The data contain 550,000 to 600,000 distinct CDR3 sequences, 46% of them singletons. The sample comprised peripheral blood or thyroid tissue (not recorded which). Receptors were obtained from an adult woman with Graves' disease, either hyperthyroidism or ophthalmopathy (not recorded which). Each CDR3 is given with its conserved first and last residue. A D gene is named only where the DNA matches it firmly. Only part of the rows carry a size: once, few, many, or a class if the clone is expanded.

- TRBJ2-7 TRBV10-1 - TGCGCCAGCAGTGAGGCTGAACTGTACTTC CASSEAELYF
- TRBJ1-4 TRBV25-1 - TGTGCCAGCAGTGCTACCGCGGGGGTGGCTAATGAAAAACTGTTTTTT CASSATAGVANEKLFF
- TRBJ1-1 TRBV4-2 many TGTGCCAGCAGCCAATTAGAGTCAGCGCTCACTGAAGCTTTCTTT CASSQLESALTEAFF
- TRBJ1-1 TRBV7-9 many TGTGCCAGCAGCTTACCAGGGGTTGAGAGGAACACTGAAGCTTTCTTT CASSLPGVERNTEAFF
TRBD1 TRBJ2-7 TRBV10-3 few TGTGCCAGTGCGCCGGGACAGACATACGAGCAGTACTTC CASAPGQTYEQYF
- TRBJ1-1 TRBV20-1 many TGCAGTGGAGCGTTGGAGATGAACACTGAAGCTTTCTTT CSGALEMNTEAFF
TRBD1 TRBJ2-2 TRBV11-2 - TGTGCCAGCAGCACCGAGGGGAAGGGGGCGGAACTGTCGGGGGAGCTGTTTTTT CASSTEGKGAELSGELFF
- TRBJ2-5 TRBV7-9 - TGTGCCAGCAGCTCAGACCCTAAGGGTCCAGAGACCCAGTACTTC CASSSDPKGPETQYF
- TRBJ1-4 TRBV7-8 - TGTGCCAGCAGTTCACCCGGGGGAGGGCGCCCCAACACCGGGGAAAAACTGTTTTTT CASSSPGGGRPNTGEKLFF
- TRBJ1-1 TRBV5-1 many TGCGCCAGCAGCTCAAACAGGGACACTGAAGCTTTCTTT CASSSNRDTEAFF
TRBD2 TRBJ2-2 TRBV28 - TGTGCCAGCGAGCGGGAGACTGACACCGGGGAGCTGTTTTTT CASERETDTGELFF
- TRBJ1-1 TRBV20-1 many TGCAGTGCCGGGGACTACACTGAAGCTTTCTTT CSAGDYTEAFF
- TRBJ1-5 TRBV7-3 many TGTGCCAGCAGCTCGGGACCCGCTCAGCCCCAGCATTTT CASSSGPAQPQHF
- TRBJ2-5 TRBV4-1 many TGCGCCAGCAGCCAAATGGTGATTGAGACCCAGTACTTC CASSQMVIETQYF
TRBD2 TRBJ2-7 TRBV15 - TGTGCCACCAGCCTGCTAGCGGGAGGGTCCTACGAGCAGTACTTC CATSLLAGGSYEQYF
TRBD1 TRBJ1-2 TRBV2 many TGTGCCAGCAACGAAAGGGACAGAAATGGCTACACCTTC CASNERDRNGYTF
- TRBJ2-5 TRBV20-1 once TGCAGTGCTGAGAGGGGGGCGAAAGAGACCCAGTACTTC CSAERGAKETQYF
- TRBJ1-2 TRBV12-3/TRBV12-4 - TGTGCCAGCAGTTTCAGGCCGGTTGTTGAGAGTTCAGGCTATGGCTACACCTTC CASSFRPVVESSGYGYTF
- TRBJ1-4 TRBV7-2 many TGTGCCAGCCAACGGGGGTTAAACGAAAAACTGTTTTTT CASQRGLNEKLFF
- TRBJ2-7 TRBV20-1 - TGCAGTGCTAGGGGGCGCAGGTACGAGCAGTACTTC CSARGRRYEQYF
TRBD1 TRBJ1-6 TRBV28 once TGTGCCAGCAGTTTACAGGGGGCTTGGTCCTATAATTCACCCCTCCACTTT CASSLQGAWSYNSPLHF
- TRBJ1-2 TRBV28 many TGTGCCAGCAGTTTTACGCGGGGACTAGGGCTCGGCTACACCTTC CASSFTRGLGLGYTF
- TRBJ1-6 TRBV9 many TGTGCCAGCAGCGTTTCGCAGGAAAATTCACCCCTCCACTTT CASSVSQENSPLHF
TRBD2 TRBJ2-7 TRBV7-9 many TGTGCCAGCAGCGCGTCCGGGACTAGCCGCCACGAGCAGTACTTC CASSASGTSRHEQYF
- TRBJ1-5 TRBV2 - TGTGCCAGCAGTGAGCGGACAGTCAATCAGCCCCAGCATTTT CASSERTVNQPQHF
- TRBJ1-2 TRBV6-5 many TGTGCCAGCAGTTATGGTTCGCCGAGGGGCTACACCTTC CASSYGSPRGYTF
- TRBJ1-2 TRBV10-3 once TGTGCCATTGCCACCAGTGACTCCCGGAGAGCAACCTTTGGGTATGGCTACACCTTC CAIATSDSRRATFGYGYTF
- TRBJ1-2 TRBV24-1 - TGTGCCACCAGTGATCCTAGGGGCGTCCGTGGCTACACCTTC CATSDPRGVRGYTF
- TRBJ2-7 TRBV10-2 - TGCGCCAGCAGAATCCCAAGCTCCTACGAGCAGTACTTC CASRIPSSYEQYF
TRBD1 TRBJ1-6 TRBV5-1 - TGCGCCAGCAGCTTGGGCGGGGGACAGACCAATTCACCCCTCCACTTT CASSLGGGQTNSPLHF
TRBD1 TRBJ1-2 TRBV7-8 once TGTGCCAGCAGCTCAACGGACAGGGGACGCTACACCTTC CASSSTDRGRYTF
TRBD1 TRBJ1-2 TRBV6-1 - TGTGCCAGCAGTTTACGGGCAGGGGGCGCTTTTGGCTACACCTTC CASSLRAGGAFGYTF
TRBD1 TRBJ1-2 TRBV9 - TGTGCCAGCGCGGACAGGGCCTGGGGCTACACCTTC CASADRAWGYTF
- TRBJ2-5 TRBV28 many TGTGCCAGCAGCCTCTACAAGGGGCGGGAGACCCAGTACTTC CASSLYKGRETQYF
- TRBJ1-3 TRBV29-1 - TGCAGCGTTTTAGGGCAGGGCGGAAACACCATATATTTT CSVLGQGGNTIYF
TRBD1 TRBJ1-4 TRBV28 - TGTGCCAGCAGAACACAGGGGGAGGAAAAACTGTTTTTT CASRTQGEEKLFF
TRBD1 TRBJ1-1 TRBV19 - TGTGCCAGTAGTGCCAGGGGGCATTCTATGGACACTGAAGCTTTCTTT CASSARGHSMDTEAFF
TRBD1 TRBJ2-7 TRBV20-1 - TGCAGTGCCATAAGACAGGGCTACGAGCAGTACTTC CSAIRQGYEQYF
- TRBJ1-1 TRBV20-1 few TGCAGTGCCCCAGGGTGGAACACTGAAGCTTTCTTT CSAPGWNTEAFF
TRBD1 TRBJ1-1 TRBV29-1 - TGCAGCGCCGACAGGGAAAGAGACATTGAAGCTTTCTTT CSADRERDIEAFF
- TRBJ1-1 TRBV12-3/TRBV12-4 many TGTGCCAGCAGTTTAATCAAGGTTACTGAAGCTTTCTTT CASSLIKVTEAFF